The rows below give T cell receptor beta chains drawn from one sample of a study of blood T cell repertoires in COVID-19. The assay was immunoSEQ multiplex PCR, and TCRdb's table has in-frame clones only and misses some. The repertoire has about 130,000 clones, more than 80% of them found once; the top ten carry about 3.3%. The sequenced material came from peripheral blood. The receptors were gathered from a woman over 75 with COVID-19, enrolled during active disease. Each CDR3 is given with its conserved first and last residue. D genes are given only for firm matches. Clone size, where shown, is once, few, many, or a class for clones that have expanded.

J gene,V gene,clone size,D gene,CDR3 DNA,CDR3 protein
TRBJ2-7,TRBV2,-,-,TGTGCCAGCAGCTCCTACAGGGCCTCCTACGAGCAGTACTTC,CASSSYRASYEQYF
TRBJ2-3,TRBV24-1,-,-,TGTGCCACCGGCGGTCCGCCTGCCACAGATACGCAGTATTTT,CATGGPPATDTQYF
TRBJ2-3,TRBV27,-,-,TGTGCCAGTACTGGTTGGGGGGACGGGGCGGATACGCAGTATTTT,CASTGWGDGADTQYF
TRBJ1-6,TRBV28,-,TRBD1,TGTGCCAGCAGTTCGACAGGGTCTCACCTCCACTTT,CASSSTGSHLHF
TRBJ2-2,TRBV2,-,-,TGTGCCAGCAGGCGCCCTACCGACACCGGGGAGCTGTTTTTT,CASRRPTDTGELFF
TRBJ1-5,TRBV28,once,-,TGTGCCAGCAGTTTCGTGGGGAGGGCCGTAATCAATCAGCCCCAGCATTTT,CASSFVGRAVINQPQHF
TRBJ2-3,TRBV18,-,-,TGTGCCAGCTCACCACCCTCCAGGGATACGCAGTATTTT,CASSPPSRDTQYF
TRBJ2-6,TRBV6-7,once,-,TGTGCCAGCAGTTACTCGACAGCAAGCTCTGGGGCCAACGTCCTGACTTTC,CASSYSTASSGANVLTF
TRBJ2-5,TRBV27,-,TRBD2,TGTGCCAGCAGTCCCGTGACTAGCGGGTGGGAGACCCAGTACTTC,CASSPVTSGWETQYF
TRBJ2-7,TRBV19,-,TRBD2,TGTGCCAGTAGTGTCCAACTAGCGGGAGGGACCTACGAGCAGTACTTC,CASSVQLAGGTYEQYF
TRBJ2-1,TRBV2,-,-,TGTGCCAGCTGGACGGTAAGGGGAACAAATGAGCAGTTCTTC,CASWTVRGTNEQFF
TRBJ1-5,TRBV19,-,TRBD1,TGTGCCAGTAGTATAATACAGGGGACGCAGCCCCAGCATTTT,CASSIIQGTQPQHF
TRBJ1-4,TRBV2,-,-,TGTGCCAGCAGTTTGGCGGGCACAACTAATGAAAAACTGTTTTTT,CASSLAGTTNEKLFF
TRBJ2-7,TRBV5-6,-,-,TGTGCCAGCAGCTCAGCTGCGGTCCGGAAGGGGGTTGCCTACGAGCAGTACTTC,CASSSAAVRKGVAYEQYF
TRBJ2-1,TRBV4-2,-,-,TGTGCCAGCAGCCAAGATCGCGGGTCGGTGCAGTTCTTC,CASSQDRGSVQFF
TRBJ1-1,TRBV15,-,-,TGTGCCACCAGCAGAGGGGGGGGTGGGATCGCTGAAGCTTTCTTT,CATSRGGGGIAEAFF
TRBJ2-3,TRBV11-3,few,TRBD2,TGTGCCAGCAGCCCCGGGACTAGCGGAGACACAGATACGCAGTATTTT,CASSPGTSGDTDTQYF
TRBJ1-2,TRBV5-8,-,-,TGTGCCAGCAGACGGCGGGACGGAGATAACTATGGCTACACCTTC,CASRRRDGDNYGYTF
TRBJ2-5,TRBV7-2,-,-,TGTGCCAGCAGCCTCAGGACTATTCAGTACTTC,CASSLRTIQYF
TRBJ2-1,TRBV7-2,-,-,TGTGCCAGCAGCCCCCGGACCGGGGTCATTGAGCAGTTCTTC,CASSPRTGVIEQFF
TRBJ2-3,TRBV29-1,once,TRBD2,TGCAGCGCCGGGACTAGCGGGAGGGCCGGTACGCAGTATTTT,CSAGTSGRAGTQYF
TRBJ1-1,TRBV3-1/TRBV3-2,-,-,TGTGCCAGCAGCCGCACATCGGGGGTCACTGAAGCTTTCTTT,CASSRTSGVTEAFF
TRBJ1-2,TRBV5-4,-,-,TGTGCCAGCAGCTTGGGCAGGAATAACTATGGCTACACCTTC,CASSLGRNNYGYTF
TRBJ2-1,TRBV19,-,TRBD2,TGTGCCAGTAGTATATCTTCTTTAGCGGGAGGGCCGTCCAATGAGCAGTTCTTC,CASSISSLAGGPSNEQFF
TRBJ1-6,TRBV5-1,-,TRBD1,TGCGCCAGCAGCTATGGACAGGGGGGTAATTCACCCCTCCACTTT,CASSYGQGGNSPLHF
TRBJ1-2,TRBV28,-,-,TGTGCCAGCAGCCCCGCGGCTTCCTATGGCTACACCTTC,CASSPAASYGYTF
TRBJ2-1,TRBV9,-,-,TGTGCCAGCAGCGTAGGGGCAGGAGGGATGTACAATGAGCAGTTCTTC,CASSVGAGGMYNEQFF
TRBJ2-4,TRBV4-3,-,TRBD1,TGCGCCAGCAGCCGAGACGTTGACAGGGGGCTCCTAGCCAAAAACATTCAGTACTTC,CASSRDVDRGLLAKNIQYF
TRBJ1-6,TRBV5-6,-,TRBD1,TGTGCCAGCAGCCCCGGGACAGTAGACAATTCAGCCCTCCACTTT,CASSPGTVDNSALHF